Included here is one T cell receptor beta chain sequence, with context. Trimming pared 0 bases from V and 3 bases from J, leaving 6 bases between. CDR1 is GTSNPN, CDR2 SVGIG, per germline (reference sequence). This CDR3 has 13 amino acids. The sample belongs to a study of shared clonotypes between healthy human individuals. Overall study context: Aged between 18 and 49, the donors were two women and three men.

The method was immunoSEQ multiplex PCR; TCRdb's version includes in-frame clones alone and lacks a portion of them. The data hold millions of clones, with approximately 94% observed a single time. In the naive CD8 group, cells lacked CD45RO and were positively selected for CCR7, so terminally differentiated effector memory CD45RA+ cells were left out. J is TRBJ1-3 and V is TRBV30; D perhaps matches TRBD1 (5 bases). Sample: naive CD8+ T cells from PBMCs. The sequence was collected from a man aged 18 to 35 in good health. Some clones in this sample may be carry-over from other donors' samples. The DNA for the CDR3 is TGTGCCTGGAGTGTTCAGGGTGGAAACACCATATATTTT. As protein: CAWSVQGGNTIYF. Combining the CDR3 with reference TRBV30 and TRBJ1-3 gives the whole variable domain SQTIHQWPATLVQPVGSPLSLECTVEGTSNPNLYWYRQAAGRGLQLLFYSVGIGQISSEVPQNLSASRPQDRQFILSSKKLLLSDSGFYLCAWSVQGGNTIYFGEGSWLTVV.